A selection of T cell receptor beta chains follows, all from one sample in a study of blood T cell repertoires in COVID-19. Here immunoSEQ multiplex PCR was the method, and the copy in TCRdb shows in-frame clones only, minus some. The sample includes approximately 210,000 clones, 75% to 90% of them seen just once. Input material: peripheral blood. These receptors originate from a woman between 70 and 85 years old with active or convalescent COVID-19. Both conserved end residues are trimmed from each CDR3. The order of the fields is V gene, J gene, D gene, CDR3 protein. The D gene is left open where the match is weak.

TRBV29-1	TRBJ2-1	NA	SVRLLPNEQF
TRBV5-5	TRBJ1-4	NA	ASSLGGYAGGEKLF
TRBV2	TRBJ1-1	NA	ASSEARLVGTEAF
TRBV29-1	TRBJ1-2	TRBD1	SATGQGNYGYT
TRBV10-1	TRBJ2-4	TRBD1	ASSAYNRGQNIQY
TRBV28	TRBJ2-2	TRBD2	ASSTGASGNTGELF
TRBV20-1	TRBJ2-1	NA	SIPKANEQF
TRBV5-1	TRBJ2-3	NA	ASSLAQTADTQY
TRBV2	TRBJ1-2	NA	ASRAGGDYGYT
TRBV5-6	TRBJ2-5	NA	ASSARVQETQY
TRBV28	TRBJ2-7	TRBD1	ASSPLGQGAVEQY
TRBV4-2	TRBJ1-5	NA	ASSHQDRQPQPQH
TRBV9	TRBJ1-1	NA	ASSVVGQGPWNTEAF
TRBV30	TRBJ1-1	TRBD1	AWRGRTGVTEAF
TRBV6-5	TRBJ2-2	NA	AGGTVTGELF
TRBV29-1	TRBJ1-4	TRBD1	SVFFGQGEKLF
TRBV6-6	TRBJ1-2	TRBD1	ASSYILGTGEGYT
TRBV27	TRBJ2-3	NA	ASSSQLGGTDTQY
TRBV6-5	TRBJ1-2	TRBD1	ASSSGQLYGYT
TRBV7-8	TRBJ2-7	TRBD2	ASSFFSGGQSYEQY
TRBV12-3/TRBV12-4	TRBJ2-3	NA	ASSSITDTQY
TRBV5-1	TRBJ2-3	TRBD2	ASSFFLAGGLSTDTQY
TRBV7-2	TRBJ1-2	NA	ASSPGAAGEGYT
TRBV28	TRBJ2-3	TRBD1	ASSTEDRRGADTQY
TRBV7-9	TRBJ2-3	NA	ASSPRGVSTDTQY
TRBV11-2	TRBJ1-1	NA	ASSPGPNTEAF
TRBV11-3	TRBJ2-1	NA	ASSHGVDNEQF
TRBV11-2	TRBJ2-7	TRBD2	ASSRGTSSYEQY
TRBV7-9	TRBJ2-1	TRBD2	ASSLESAGTSTDEQF
TRBV19	TRBJ1-2	TRBD1	ASKALETGGAGGYGYT
TRBV11-2	TRBJ2-5	NA	ASSFGGRQETQY
TRBV11-3	TRBJ2-7	NA	ASSLRSGAYEQY
TRBV28	TRBJ2-1	TRBD2	ASTDVGLAEQF
TRBV10-3	TRBJ2-3	TRBD2	AISRAGEGTDTQY
TRBV3-1/TRBV3-2	TRBJ1-3	NA	ASSPGTPSGNTIY
TRBV3-1/TRBV3-2	TRBJ1-5	NA	ASSPRSGEGQPQH
TRBV28	TRBJ2-5	NA	ASGGPLAAQETQY
TRBV9	TRBJ2-7	TRBD2	ASSAPGSGNNEQY
TRBV28	TRBJ1-6	NA	ASSFGRVGYNSPLH
TRBV19	TRBJ2-7	TRBD2	ASSPGRPLSNGQY
TRBV5-4	TRBJ2-7	TRBD1	ASSLAGDRAGEQY
TRBV15	TRBJ1-4	TRBD1	ATSGGQGATNEKLF
TRBV30	TRBJ1-2	TRBD1	AWIRGRENYGYT
TRBV7-2	TRBJ1-1	TRBD1	ASSFDRGGVAF
TRBV5-1	TRBJ2-1	NA	ASSPRGAVNYNEQF
TRBV2	TRBJ2-2	TRBD1	ASSETGGHVTGELF
TRBV5-1	TRBJ1-2	NA	ASSLMGANYGYT
TRBV7-2	TRBJ2-7	NA	ASSLFVGDSYEQY
TRBV14	TRBJ1-2	NA	ASSQAGGGIYGYT
TRBV9	TRBJ2-5	NA	ASSPTGRGETQY
TRBV7-9	TRBJ2-2	TRBD2	ASSSPSGGLAAGELF
TRBV7-2	TRBJ1-1	TRBD1	ASSLPRGQNTEAF
TRBV2	TRBJ1-4	NA	ASTLTENEKLF
TRBV5-1	TRBJ2-5	TRBD2	ASSSGLAVGYGETQY
TRBV9	TRBJ2-2	TRBD1	ASSAHPGQYTGELF